This TCR beta chain comes out of a study of cytomegalovirus exposure and HLA in healthy donors. Of note for this clone: What it recognizes is unknown.

Study-wide findings and caveats: Another analysis was done later, and it associated over 15,000 TCR beta sequences with HLA alleles at 0.05 false discovery rate. Reports credit the classifier with highly specific, highly sensitive diagnosis of cytomegalovirus status.

Germline assignment: CDR1 LNHDA and CDR2 SQIVND (reference sequence). V was clipped by 8 bases and J by 3 bases; unmatched bases: 8. The CDR3 is made up of 14 amino acids. The PCR made use of 60 Vbeta and 13 Jbeta primers. Assay used: immunoSEQ multiplex PCR; TCRdb lists only in-frame clones, some missing. Of approximately 120,000 clones listed, about three quarters are singletons. This sequence originates from a man aged 30 to 39 in good health and CMV-seronegative. V gene TRBV19 combines with J gene TRBJ2-7; 9 bases are shared with TRBD2. Input material: PBMCs. The CDR3 nucleotides are TGTGCCAGTTCCTCAGCTAGCGGGATCTACGAGCAGTACTTC. This gives the protein CASSSASGIYEQYF.